This T cell receptor (beta chain) originates from a study of T-cell reconstitution after alpha-beta-depleted transplantation in children. TCRbeta library construction was performed incorporating unique molecular identifiers. Via MiXCR, TCRdb re-called the PCR reads, giving one row per CDR3 protein. This sample has 550,000 to 600,000 distinct CDR3 sequences, with 20% to 25% found just once. Germline CDR1 is SGHTA and CDR2 is FQGNSA. Trimming took 3 bases from V and 8 from J, leaving 11 bases between them. This CDR3 has 13 residues. This clonotype originated in a boy under two years old who had a stem cell transplant for acute myeloid leukemia, so the T cells may come from the graft donor. V and J are TRBV7-2 and TRBJ2-1, with D perhaps matching TRBD1 or TRBD2 (5 bases each). Specimen: PBMCs, mostly from graft donor cells, collected 360 days after TCRalphabeta/CD19-depleted stem cell transplant. DNA of the CDR3: TGTGCCAGCAGCTTGCCGGGGCAGTATGAGCAGTTCTTC. Translated, it gives CASSLPGQYEQFF.